The 29 T cell receptor beta chains below were found in one sample sequenced in a study of glioma-infiltrating T cells. Amplification of TCR alpha and beta CDR3 regions from RNA used iRepertoire nested multiplex PCR. TCRdb used MiXCR to reprocess the multiplex PCR reads, holding one entry per CDR3 protein. The sample records around 99,000 distinct CDR3 sequences, less than 30% being singletons. Sequencing was performed on glioma tissue, nonneoplastic brain tissue, or PBMCs (not recorded which). Receptors were obtained from a human donor with low-grade glioma or glioblastoma, undergoing nonglioma brain surgery, or in good health (not recorded which).

This clonotype showed up just a few times. This sequence joins TRBV12-3 or TRBV12-4 and TRBJ2-1, with 11 positions matching TRBD2. The CDR3 loop spans 17 amino acids. The V and J ends lost 7 bases and 6 bases, in that order; junction bases with no gene match: 14. The CDR3 nucleotides are TGTGCCAGCACCCCCTCCACTAGCGGGAGTTCCGGCAATGAGCAGTTCTTC. Translating it yields CASTPSTSGSSGNEQFF.

In this sample, this clonotype turned up once. The J gene is TRBJ2-7, the V gene TRBV5-4; D is uncertain. V was clipped by 2 bases and J by 0 bases, with 12 bases between them. The CDR3 spans 15 residues. Germline lookup yields CDR1 SGHNT and CDR2 YYREEE (reference sequence). CDR3 nucleotides: TGTGCCAGCAGCTTTCTGGACGCCGACTCCTACGAGCAGTACTTC. It encodes CASSFLDADSYEQYF.

A few counts support this clonotype. V gene TRBV12-3 or TRBV12-4 combines with J gene TRBJ2-7; 11 positions agree with TRBD2. The V and J ends lost 3 bases and 2 bases, in that order; junction bases with no gene match: 12. The CDR3 spans 18 residues. The CDR3 protein is CASSFVPYGTSGTYEQYF. DNA of the CDR3: TGTGCCAGCAGTTTTGTCCCCTATGGGACTAGCGGAACCTACGAGCAGTACTTC.

Details on this clonotype: This may arise from a read error, as a much more abundant clone is one base away. This chain uses TRBV4-3 with TRBJ2-1, with 8 bases identical to TRBD1. The germline V gene has CDR1 LGHNA and CDR2 YSLEER. The trim removed 3 bases at V and 7 bases at J, leaving 14 bases unmatched. This CDR3 spans 17 amino acids. CDR3 residues: CASSQAPPVQGDNEQFF. DNA of the CDR3: TGCGCCAGCAGCCAGGCTCCTCCGGTACAGGGGGATAATGAGCAGTTCTTC.

This clonotype showed up many times. The chain couples TRBV5-1 to TRBJ2-7; no firm D call. CDR3 size: 14 residues. The V and J ends lost 0 bases and 2 bases respectively, with 9 bases between them. Germline CDR1 SGHRS, CDR2 YFSETQ. The CDR3 DNA sequence: TGCGCCAGCAGCTTGGAACCAGCCCCCTACGAGCAGTACTTC. Protein product: CASSLEPAPYEQYF.

This clonotype has ten or more counts. The chain recombines TRBV7-9 with TRBJ2-7; a weak D match, TRBD1 (6 bases). The CDR3 has 14 residues. The germline V and J ends were trimmed by 4 bases and 4 bases, with 14 bases remaining between them. From germline, CDR1 is SEHNR and CDR2 FQNEAQ (reference sequence). The CDR3 here is CASSWKATGYEQYF. In DNA, the CDR3 is TGTGCCAGCAGCTGGAAAGCGACAGGATACGAGCAGTACTTC.

Ten or more counts support this clonotype. The chain has TRBV6-1 and TRBJ2-7; the D gene could be TRBD1 or TRBD2 (5 bases each). V lost 6 bases, J lost 5 bases, and 20 bases lay in between. The CDR3 extends over 15 amino acids. Germline V gives CDR1 MNHNS, CDR2 SASEGT. The CDR3 sequence is CASSLTGPIVNEQYF. For the CDR3, the DNA is TGTGCCAGCAGCCTCACGGGACCCATAGTCAACGAGCAGTACTTC.

About this clonotype itself: A much larger clone differs by one base, so this may be a read error. The chain couples TRBV12-3 or TRBV12-4 to TRBJ2-5; weak D call: TRBD2 (6 bases). Trimming pared 6 bases from V and 7 bases from J, leaving 12 bases between. The CDR3 loop spans 12 amino acids. In DNA, the CDR3 is TGTGCCAGCAGCTCGGAGGGGTCGACCCAGTACTTC. This gives the protein CASSSEGSTQYF.

This chain uses TRBV5-1 with TRBJ2-2, with TRBD2 matching over 7 bases. The ends lost 4 bases at V and 3 bases at J; junction bases unmatched: 6. In germline, CDR1 is SGHRS, CDR2 YFSETQ. The CDR3 runs 15 residues. Written as DNA, the CDR3 is TGCGCCAGCAGCCGAACTACTAGCGACACCGGGGAGCTGTTTTTT. This gives the protein CASSRTTSDTGELFF.

This clonotype has a count of ten or more. J is TRBJ2-2 and V is TRBV5-1; no clear D. Trimming shortened V by 4 bases and J by 5 bases, and 6 bases separated the two germline ends. The CDR3 covers 12 residues. Germline V lookup: CDR1 SGHRS, CDR2 YFSETQ. The CDR3 protein is CASSPGTGELFF. DNA of the CDR3: TGCGCCAGCAGCCCCGGGACCGGGGAGCTGTTTTTT.

This clonotype came up many times. The J gene is TRBJ1-1, the V gene TRBV6-2 or TRBV6-3; D might be TRBD1 (6 bases). V lost 3 bases and J 0 bases, leaving 14 bases between the germline ends. Germline CDR1 is MNHEY and CDR2 is SVGEGT. The CDR3 totals 16 residues. The CDR3 sequence is CASSYQGHSMNTEAFF. The CDR3 coding sequence is TGTGCCAGCAGTTATCAGGGACACAGCATGAACACTGAAGCTTTCTTT.

This clonotype occurred many times. V usage is TRBV12-3 or TRBV12-4 and J usage is TRBJ2-7, with unresolved D. The V and J ends lost 7 bases and 4 bases respectively, with 20 bases between them. The CDR3 spans 15 residues. The CDR3 coding sequence is TGTGCCAGCACCCGCACGGTCGGGCAGAGGTACGAGCAGTACTTC. This gives the protein CASTRTVGQRYEQYF.

This clonotype has a handful of counts. The genes are TRBV5-1 and TRBJ2-3; maybe TRBD2 (6 bases). Germline-derived CDR1 and CDR2 are SGHRS and YFSETQ. V gave up 0 bases and J gave up 1 base, with 15 bases separating them. This CDR3 spans 17 amino acids. The CDR3 bases are TGCGCCAGCAGCTTGGCCATCTGGCGGGGCGGCACAGATACGCAGTATTTT. This translates into CASSLAIWRGGTDTQYF. The full variable domain, its missing parts supplied by reference TRBV5-1 and TRBJ2-3, is KAGVTQTPRYLIKTRGQQVTLSCSPISGHRSVSWYQQTPGQGLQFLFEYFSETQRNKGNFPGRFSGRQFSNSRSEMNVSTLELGDSALYLCASSLAIWRGGTDTQYFGPGTRLTVL.

This clonotype was observed many times. The chain joins TRBV30 to TRBJ1-1, with D possibly TRBD1 on 5 matching bases. The V end was cut by 4 bases, the J end by 11 bases, with 20 bases between. CDR1 and CDR2 from the germline V gene are GTSNPN and SVGIG (reference sequence). The CDR3 extends over 13 amino acids. The DNA for the CDR3 is TGTGCCTGGAACCTGGGGGGTCGGGCTTTCGCTTTCTTT. Translating it yields CAWNLGGRAFAFF.

In this sample, this clonotype turned up many times. The genes are TRBV7-9 and TRBJ2-7; a weak D match, TRBD2 (6 bases). CDR3 length: 14 amino acids. The germline V gene encodes CDR1 SEHNR and CDR2 FQNEAQ (reference sequence). V lost 1 base, J lost 2 bases, and 9 bases lay in between. The CDR3 loop reads CASSLGGRTYEQYF. The CDR3 DNA reads TGTGCCAGCAGCTTAGGAGGGAGGACCTACGAGCAGTACTTC.

The table lists this clonotype with a count of one. This chain joins TRBV7-2 and TRBJ2-5; 9 bases are shared with TRBD2. This CDR3 is built from 16 residues. The germline V gene encodes CDR1 SGHTA and CDR2 FQGNSA. With 1 base clipped from V and 4 bases from J, the junction kept 7 bases outside the gene matches. CDR3 coding DNA: TGTGCCAGCAGCTTAGGTGGCGGGAGGGCTACAGAGACCCAGTACTTC. This encodes CASSLGGGRATETQYF. The whole variable domain, remainder taken from reference TRBV7-2 and TRBJ2-5, is GAGVSQSPSNKVTEKGKDVELRCDPISGHTALYWYRQSLGQGLEFLIYFQGNSAPDKSGLPSDRFSAERTGGSVSTLTIQRTQQEDSAVYLCASSLGGGRATETQYFGPGTRLLVL.

This clonotype was seen many times. The chain uses TRBV27 and TRBJ2-1; D not resolved. Germline V CDR1 and CDR2: MNHEY, SMNVEV (reference sequence). Trimming stripped 2 bases from V and 6 bases from J, with 8 bases between. CDR3 length equals 13 residues. CDR3 DNA: TGTGCCAGCAGTTTAACCCGGACCAATGAGCAGTTCTTC. Amino acid sequence: CASSLTRTNEQFF.

A remark on this clonotype: At one of its ends the junction is not consistent with the germline gene, which may arise from a read error. The V and J genes are TRBV6-1 and TRBJ2-1; tentatively, D is TRBD1 (6 bases). Germline V gene lookup returns CDR1 MNHNS and CDR2 SASEGT. The CDR3 is made up of 13 amino acids. CDR3 sequence reads: CASHTGSYTEQFF. CDR3 nucleotide sequence: TGTGCCAGCCACACAGGGTCCTACACTGAGCAGTTCTTC.

Ten or more counts support this clonotype. The genes are TRBV20-1 and TRBJ2-7; 15 bases match TRBD2. Germline CDR1 and CDR2: DFQATT and SNEGSKA (reference sequence). Trimming cost V 6 bases and J 4 bases; bases outside gene matches: 7. This CDR3 spans 15 amino acids. Here the CDR3 reads CSASGTSGGNYEQYF. The CDR3 coding sequence is TGCAGTGCGTCCGGGACTAGCGGGGGGAATTACGAGCAGTACTTC.

This clonotype has a count of ten or more. V is TRBV4-3 and J is TRBJ1-1, with a tentative D call TRBD1 (5 bases). This CDR3 region has 14 residues. V lost 4 bases to trimming and J lost 3 bases, with 12 bases between them. The germline V gene has CDR1 LGHNA and CDR2 YSLEER. The CDR3 DNA reads as TGCGCCAGCAGCCTGGCGGTGGGGGACACTGAAGCTTTCTTT. It yields the protein CASSLAVGDTEAFF.

This chain uses TRBV7-9 with TRBJ2-1, with 8 bases matching TRBD2. V was clipped by 1 base and J by 9 bases; unmatched bases: 2. The CDR3 spans 13 residues. Germline values: CDR1 SEHNR, CDR2 FQNEAQ (reference sequence). DNA of the CDR3: TGTGCCAGCAGCTTAGTAGCGGGGTCTGAGCAGTTCTTC. Residues: CASSLVAGSEQFF.

This clonotype has ten or more counts. The rearrangement uses TRBV6-2 or TRBV6-3 and TRBJ2-2, with TRBD2 matching over 11 bases. Losses at the gene ends were 10 bases for V and 5 bases for J; bases not matched to a gene: 6. The CDR3 runs to 14 residues. Germline lookup yields CDR1 MNHEY and CDR2 SVGEGT. CDR3 sequence: CATSGTSGTGELFF. The CDR3 DNA reads as TGTGCCACCTCCGGGACTAGCGGAACCGGGGAGCTGTTTTTT.

Points on this clonotype: Possible read error: a much larger clone is one base away. This likely comes from a read error, as the CDR3 has no conserved phenylalanine or tryptophan at its end. The chain has TRBV12-3 or TRBV12-4 and TRBJ1-2, with no clear D. V was cut by 4 bases and J by 3 bases, with 12 bases left in between. CDR3 size: 14 residues. CDR3 protein: CASSYHLGDYGYTL. CDR3 nucleotides: TGTGCCAGCAGTTATCATCTAGGCGACTATGGCTACACCCTC.

This clonotype appeared many times. The chain joins TRBV20-1 to TRBJ1-5; D is perhaps TRBD1 (6 bases). The V end was cut by 6 bases, the J end by 0 bases, with 12 bases between. CDR1 DFQATT and CDR2 SNEGSKA come from the germline V gene (reference sequence). The CDR3 is made up of 14 amino acids. CDR3 in DNA: TGCAGTGCGACTGGACAGACTAGCAATCAGCCCCAGCATTTT. This encodes CSATGQTSNQPQHF.

On this clonotype: Germline and junction disagree at one end, which may indicate a read error. This rearrangement joins TRBV24-1 to TRBJ2-1, with TRBD2 identical over 10 bases. The CDR3 spans 17 residues. CDR1 and CDR2 (germline): KGHDR, SFDVKD. The CDR3 DNA reads as TGTGTCACCCAGGGAGCTAGCGGGAGAAGGTCCTACAATGAGCAGTTCTTC. Amino acid sequence: CVTQGASGRRSYNEQFF.

This clonotype was counted at least ten times. The gene calls are TRBV5-1 and TRBJ1-6; 8 bases map to TRBD1. The CDR3 extends over 14 amino acids. The junction had 0 bases not matched to a gene; V was cut back by 0 bases and J by 7 bases. The germline CDR1 and CDR2 sequences are SGHRS and YFSETQ. CDR3 DNA sequence: TGCGCCAGCAGCTTGGACAGGGGGAATTCACCCCTCCACTTT. This encodes CASSLDRGNSPLHF.

J is TRBJ1-1 and V is TRBV9, with 8 bases matching TRBD1. The ends lost 0 bases at V and 11 bases at J; junction bases unmatched: 6. CDR1 and CDR2 from the germline V gene are SGDLS and YYNGEE. This CDR3 has 13 amino acids. As DNA, the CDR3 is TGTGCCAGCAGCGTAGCGACAGGGGCAGCGGCTTTCTTT. This translates into CASSVATGAAAFF.

This clonotype was picked up one time. The J gene is TRBJ2-1, the V gene TRBV19; D is unclear. Germline V gene lookup returns CDR1 LNHDA and CDR2 SQIVND (reference sequence). The CDR3 extends over 14 amino acids. The germline V and J ends were trimmed by 7 bases and 0 bases, with 10 bases remaining between them. In DNA, the CDR3 is TGTGCCAGTACCATAGTGAACTCCTACAATGAGCAGTTCTTC. Translated: CASTIVNSYNEQFF.

The rearrangement uses TRBV11-2 and TRBJ1-2; no clear D gene. There are 16 residues in the CDR3. V lost 1 base to trimming and J lost 5 bases, with 17 bases between them. CDR1 is SGHAT, CDR2 FQNNGV, per germline. The CDR3 here is CASSLGEGPARYGYTF. The DNA for the CDR3 is TGTGCCAGCAGCTTAGGAGAGGGCCCCGCTAGATATGGCTACACCTTC.